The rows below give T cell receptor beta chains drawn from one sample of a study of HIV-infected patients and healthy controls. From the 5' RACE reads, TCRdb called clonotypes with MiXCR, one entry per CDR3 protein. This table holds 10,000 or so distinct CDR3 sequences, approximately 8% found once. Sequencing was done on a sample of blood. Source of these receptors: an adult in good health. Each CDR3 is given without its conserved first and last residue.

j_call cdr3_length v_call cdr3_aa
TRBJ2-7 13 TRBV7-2 ASSKLAGAFDEQY
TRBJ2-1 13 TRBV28 ASSLPLTAYNEQF
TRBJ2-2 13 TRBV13 ASSPGTGRTGELF
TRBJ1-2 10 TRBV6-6 ASHYSSSGYT
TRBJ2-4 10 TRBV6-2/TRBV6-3 ASSYGGNIQY
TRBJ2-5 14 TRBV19 ASTQGTTGSQETQY
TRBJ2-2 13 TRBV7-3 ASSSAGGDTGELF
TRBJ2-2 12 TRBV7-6 ASSAPGEAGELF
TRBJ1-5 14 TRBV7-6 ASSFGPPELNQPQH
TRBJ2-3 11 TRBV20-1 SLSGSKTDTQY
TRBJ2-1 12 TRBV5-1 ASSLRRTNNEQF
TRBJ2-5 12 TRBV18 ASSPVAGQETQY
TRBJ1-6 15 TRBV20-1 SARDRASSSYNSPLH
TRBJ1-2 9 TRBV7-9 ASSARGAPT
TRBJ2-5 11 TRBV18 ASSPQGLETQY
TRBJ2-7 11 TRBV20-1 SAWAPAGYEQY
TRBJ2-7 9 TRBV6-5 ASSTGNEQY
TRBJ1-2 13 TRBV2 ASSLIDRGLGGYT
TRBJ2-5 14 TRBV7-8 ASSLEVGGGQETQY
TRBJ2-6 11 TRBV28 ASSLPGANVLT
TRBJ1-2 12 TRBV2 ASIPDRQNYGYT
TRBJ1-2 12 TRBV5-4 ASSPEWALGGYT
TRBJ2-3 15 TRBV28 ASSLEEGQTMGDTQY
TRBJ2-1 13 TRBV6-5 ASRRKWGSWNEQF
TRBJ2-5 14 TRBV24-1 ATSDGDRTAREAQY
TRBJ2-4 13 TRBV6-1 ASSDGSLSVNIQY
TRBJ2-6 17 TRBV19 ASRGGRGWGFSGANVLT
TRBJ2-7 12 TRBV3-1 ASSLPGDSYEQY
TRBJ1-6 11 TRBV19 ASSGAGNSPLH
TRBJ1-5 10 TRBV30 AWSPDNQPQH
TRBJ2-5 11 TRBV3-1 ASSHRQQETQY
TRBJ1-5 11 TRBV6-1 ASSEGTYQPQH
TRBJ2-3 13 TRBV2 ASAPTGLSTDTQY
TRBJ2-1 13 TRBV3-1 ASTLSGSSYNEQF
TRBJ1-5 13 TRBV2 ASSPFRQGVQPQH
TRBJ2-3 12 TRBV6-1 ASRRGQGSDTQY
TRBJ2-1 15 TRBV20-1 SARATPPVGSYNEQF
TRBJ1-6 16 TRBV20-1 SARDWDRGSSYNSPLH
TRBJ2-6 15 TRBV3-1 ASSHGTGSSGANVLT
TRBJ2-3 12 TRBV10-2 ASRLAGDSDTQY
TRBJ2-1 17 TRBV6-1 ASSGTVFSGTGLYNEQF
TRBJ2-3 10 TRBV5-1 ASSLAEGAQY
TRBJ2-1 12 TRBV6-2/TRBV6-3 ASSYSFDYNEQF
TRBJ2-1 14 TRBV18 ASSPSPGVGDNEQF
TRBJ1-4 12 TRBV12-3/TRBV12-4 ASSLSEMAEKLF